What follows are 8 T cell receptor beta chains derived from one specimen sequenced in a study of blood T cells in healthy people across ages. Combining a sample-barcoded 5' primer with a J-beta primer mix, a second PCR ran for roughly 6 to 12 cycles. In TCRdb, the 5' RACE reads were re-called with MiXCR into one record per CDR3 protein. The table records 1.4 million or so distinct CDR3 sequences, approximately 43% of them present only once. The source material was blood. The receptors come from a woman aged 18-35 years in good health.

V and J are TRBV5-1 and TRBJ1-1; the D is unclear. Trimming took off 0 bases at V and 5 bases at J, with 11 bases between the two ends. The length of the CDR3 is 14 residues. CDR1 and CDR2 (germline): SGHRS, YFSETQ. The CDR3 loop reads CASSLVTHGTEAFF. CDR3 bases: TGCGCCAGCAGCTTGGTAACGCACGGGACTGAAGCTTTCTTT.

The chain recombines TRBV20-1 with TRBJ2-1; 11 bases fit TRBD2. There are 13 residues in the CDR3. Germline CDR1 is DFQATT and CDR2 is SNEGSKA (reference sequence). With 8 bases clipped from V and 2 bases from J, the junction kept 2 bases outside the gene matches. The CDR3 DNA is TGCAGTTCGACTAGCGGGGCCTACAATGAGCAGTTCTTC. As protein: CSSTSGAYNEQFF.

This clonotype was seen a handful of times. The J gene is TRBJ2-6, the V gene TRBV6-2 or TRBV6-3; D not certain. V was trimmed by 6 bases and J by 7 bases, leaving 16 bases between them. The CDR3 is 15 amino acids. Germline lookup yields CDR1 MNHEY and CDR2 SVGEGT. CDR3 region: CASRPSPAIANVLTF. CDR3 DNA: TGTGCCAGCAGACCCAGCCCCGCAATTGCCAACGTCCTGACTTTC.

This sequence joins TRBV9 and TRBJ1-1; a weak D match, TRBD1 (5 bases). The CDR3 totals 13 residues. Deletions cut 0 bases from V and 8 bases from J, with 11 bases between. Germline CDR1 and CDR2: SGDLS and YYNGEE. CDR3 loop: CASSVAVGEEAFF. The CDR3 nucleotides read TGTGCCAGCAGCGTAGCGGTAGGGGAAGAAGCTTTCTTT.

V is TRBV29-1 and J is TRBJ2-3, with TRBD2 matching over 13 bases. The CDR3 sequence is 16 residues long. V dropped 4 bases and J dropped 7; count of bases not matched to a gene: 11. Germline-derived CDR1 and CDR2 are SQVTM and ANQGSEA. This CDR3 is CSVVRLAGGKGNTQYF. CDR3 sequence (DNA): TGCAGCGTTGTTAGACTAGCGGGAGGCAAGGGCAATACGCAGTATTTT.

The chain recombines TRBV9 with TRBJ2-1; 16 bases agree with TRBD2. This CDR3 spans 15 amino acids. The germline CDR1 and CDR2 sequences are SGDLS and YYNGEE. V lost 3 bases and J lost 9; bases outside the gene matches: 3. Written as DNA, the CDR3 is TGTGCCAGCAGCGCAGGGACTAGCGGGGGGGCTGAGCAGTTCTTC. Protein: CASSAGTSGGAEQFF.

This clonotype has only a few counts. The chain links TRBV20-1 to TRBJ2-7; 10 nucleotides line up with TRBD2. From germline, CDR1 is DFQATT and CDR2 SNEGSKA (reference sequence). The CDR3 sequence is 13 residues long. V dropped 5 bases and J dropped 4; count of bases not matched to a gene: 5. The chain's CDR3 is CSAYLAGDYEQYF. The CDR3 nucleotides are TGCAGTGCTTACCTAGCGGGAGATTACGAGCAGTACTTC.

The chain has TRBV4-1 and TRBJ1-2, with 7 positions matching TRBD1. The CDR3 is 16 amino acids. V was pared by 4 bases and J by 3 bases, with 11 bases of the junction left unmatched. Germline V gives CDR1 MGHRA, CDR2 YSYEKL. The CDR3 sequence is CASSPIFRQGHYGYTF. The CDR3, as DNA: TGCGCCAGCAGCCCGATTTTCCGACAGGGCCACTATGGCTACACCTTC.